Presented here are 4 T cell receptor beta chains from one specimen sequenced in a study of chemoradiotherapy in HPV16-positive cancers. TCRdb keeps only in-frame clones here, not all; method: immunoSEQ multiplex PCR. The sample has more than 25,000 clones; about 94% are singletons. Here the sequenced sample was blood, taken from a patient who underwent chemoradiotherapy. Every receptor here comes from a human donor with HPV-associated anogenital cancer.

This clone was counted a single time. This rearrangement joins TRBV15 to TRBJ2-2, with D hard to call. This CDR3 is 12 amino acids long. Germline V gives CDR1 LNHNV, CDR2 YYDKDF (reference sequence). The V and J ends lost 1 base and 5 bases respectively, with 2 bases between them. The CDR3 DNA is TGTGCCACCAGCAGAGTGACCGGGGAGCTGTTTTTT. Residues: CATSRVTGELFF. The full variable domain, in which reference TRBV15 and TRBJ2-2 provide the parts outside the CDR3, is DAMVIQNPRYQVTQFGKPVTLSCSQTLNHNVMYWYQQKSSQAPKLLFHYYDKDFNNEADTPDNFQSRRPNTSFCFLDIRSPGLGDTAMYLCATSRVTGELFFGEGSRLTVL.

The chain joins TRBV10-3 to TRBJ1-2; TRBD1 agrees at 7 bases. The CDR3 covers 16 residues. The J segment lost 2 bases and the V segment lost 0 bases, leaving 6 bases of the junction unmatched. Germline values: CDR1 ENHRY, CDR2 SYGVKD. CDR3 in DNA: TGTGCCATCAGTGAGTCGGGCCAGGGGGACAACTATGGCTACACCTTC. Its protein product is CAISESGQGDNYGYTF.

The gene calls are TRBV6-6 and TRBJ2-1, with D perhaps being TRBD1 or TRBD2 (6 bases each). V lost 0 bases to trimming and J lost 7 bases, with 10 bases between them. This CDR3 has 14 residues. The germline V gene has CDR1 MNHNY and CDR2 SVGAGI (reference sequence). CDR3 region: CASSYSGAGNEQFF. The CDR3 DNA follows: TGTGCCAGCAGTTACTCGGGGGCGGGGAATGAGCAGTTCTTC.

The V call is TRBV19, the J call TRBJ2-2; 10 positions match TRBD1. The CDR3 contains 15 residues. J lost 5 bases, V lost 10 bases, and 10 bases had no gene match. Per germline, CDR1 LNHDA and CDR2 SQIVND (reference sequence). CDR3 region: CATTGTGVRTGELFF. DNA for the CDR3: TGTGCCACAACCGGGACAGGGGTGAGGACCGGGGAGCTGTTTTTT.